The source of this T cell receptor beta chain is a study of blood T cell repertoires in COVID-19. Overall study context: Some COVID-19 samples were acute and others convalescent; all came from the United States, Italy and Spain.

Germline lookup yields CDR1 SGHRS and CDR2 YFSETQ. The CDR3 covers 14 residues. V shed 3 bases, J shed 4 bases, and the junction held 3 bases outside the gene matches. Grouping used clinical history reported by participants in a survey and questionnaire. The table came from immunoSEQ multiplex PCR; TCRdb's copy has only in-frame clones and leaves some out. The sample lists 330,000 or so clones, about 90% occurring once. The sequencing input was PBMCs or T cells enriched from blood (not recorded which). This chain joins TRBV5-1 and TRBJ2-5; 10 nucleotides line up with TRBD1. This TCR was sampled from a woman aged 25 to 39 who had recovered from COVID-19. The CDR3 coding sequence is TGCGCCAGCAGCTGGGACAGGGGTGGAGAGACCCAGTACTTC. Translating gives CASSWDRGGETQYF.